The text below deals with one T cell receptor beta chain. Antigen: not known. Libraries were prepared by immunoSEQ multiplex PCR; TCRdb keeps only in-frame clonotypes and omits some of them. The sample has approximately 1,000 clones, roughly 88% seen once. After removal of 4 bases from V and 5 bases from J, the junction contained 8 bases not matched to a gene. Germline CDR1 reads SGDLS; CDR2 reads YYNGEE. There are 16 residues in the CDR3. This entry comes from a study of T cells in lung cancer brain metastases. Study-wide results and limits: Effects of preoperative corticosteroids on T cell infiltration in brain metastases could not be controlled.

The chain combines TRBV9 with TRBJ2-5, with TRBD2 matching 13 bases. The TCR originated in a woman in her forties or fifties with non-small cell lung cancer. The sequencing input was tumor tissue from the primary lung tumor. As DNA, the CDR3 is TGTGCCAGCAGCTCCCGGACTAGCGGGAGCTCGGAGACCCAGTACTTC. As protein: CASSSRTSGSSETQYF.